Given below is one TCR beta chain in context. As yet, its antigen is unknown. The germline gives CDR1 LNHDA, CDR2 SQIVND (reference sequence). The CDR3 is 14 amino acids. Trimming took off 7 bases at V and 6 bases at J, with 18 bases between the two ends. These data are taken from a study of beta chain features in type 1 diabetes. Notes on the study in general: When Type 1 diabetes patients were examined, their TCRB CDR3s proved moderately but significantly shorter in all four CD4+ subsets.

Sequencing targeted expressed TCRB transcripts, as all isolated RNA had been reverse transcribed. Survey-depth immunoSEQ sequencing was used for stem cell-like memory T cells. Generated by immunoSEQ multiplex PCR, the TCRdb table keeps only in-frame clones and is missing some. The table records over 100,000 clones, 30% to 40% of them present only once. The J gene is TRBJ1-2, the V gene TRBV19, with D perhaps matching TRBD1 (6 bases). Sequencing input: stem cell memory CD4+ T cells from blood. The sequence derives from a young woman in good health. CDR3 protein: CASKPTRYRDGYTF. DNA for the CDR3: TGTGCCAGTAAACCCACCCGGTACAGGGATGGCTACACCTTC.